These T cell receptor beta chains were read from a single sample in a study of blood T cells in healthy people across ages. One entry per CDR3 protein results from TCRdb running MiXCR on the 5' RACE reads. This table has about 1.4 million distinct CDR3 sequences, approximately 63% appearing once. The sequencing input was blood. These receptors originate from a man younger than 35 in good health. CDR3s include the opening cysteine and the closing phenylalanine or tryptophan. Each record gives: J gene, V gene, CDR3 protein.

j_gene: TRBJ1-2
v_gene: TRBV6-5
CDR3aa: CASRNQGGGYTF

j_gene: TRBJ1-6
v_gene: TRBV5-1
CDR3aa: CASSYRDSNSPLHF

j_gene: TRBJ2-1
v_gene: TRBV7-9
CDR3aa: CASSTRVGGSSYNEQFF

j_gene: TRBJ2-3
v_gene: TRBV4-3
CDR3aa: CASSPQLAGGPTDTQYF

j_gene: NA
v_gene: TRBV6-1
CDR3aa: CASSEGAARNEQYF

j_gene: TRBJ2-5
v_gene: TRBV12-3/TRBV12-4
CDR3aa: CASSPRQGQRSQETQYF

j_gene: NA
v_gene: TRBV20-1
CDR3aa: CSASRARGLYEQYF

j_gene: NA
v_gene: TRBV20-1
CDR3aa: CSARASSGSNSYNEQYF

j_gene: TRBJ2-5
v_gene: TRBV6-5
CDR3aa: CASSSGLPGPEAQYF

j_gene: TRBJ1-5
v_gene: TRBV27
CDR3aa: CASRPRSGGQPQHF

j_gene: TRBJ2-2
v_gene: TRBV4-1
CDR3aa: CASSPHSGGANTGELFF

j_gene: TRBJ1-1
v_gene: TRBV11-1
CDR3aa: CANSLSGVMNTEAFF

j_gene: TRBJ2-7
v_gene: TRBV10-3
CDR3aa: CAIQGETYEQYF

j_gene: TRBJ2-5
v_gene: TRBV28
CDR3aa: CASSPLDRSEQYF

j_gene: TRBJ2-5
v_gene: TRBV20-1
CDR3aa: CSAPKVGVLETQYF

j_gene: TRBJ1-2
v_gene: TRBV7-6
CDR3aa: CASSIGTGGSSYGYTF

j_gene: TRBJ2-1
v_gene: TRBV24-1
CDR3aa: CATLRVPGLAGSSYNEQFF

j_gene: TRBJ2-1
v_gene: TRBV10-3
CDR3aa: CAVSGTGGENEQFF

j_gene: TRBJ2-5
v_gene: TRBV4-3
CDR3aa: CASSQAGTGVLETQYF

j_gene: TRBJ1-4
v_gene: TRBV7-8
CDR3aa: CASSQDRGTPTNEKLFF

j_gene: TRBJ2-7
v_gene: TRBV21-1
CDR3aa: CASSKACNTGTGFPEQYF

j_gene: TRBJ2-1
v_gene: TRBV6-2/TRBV6-3
CDR3aa: CASSSTAPYNEQFF

j_gene: NA
v_gene: TRBV12-3/TRBV12-4
CDR3aa: CASSFEGAVEQYF

j_gene: TRBJ2-5
v_gene: TRBV5-1
CDR3aa: CASSLDFSGGGDNEQYF

j_gene: TRBJ2-3
v_gene: TRBV20-1
CDR3aa: CSAIPHSTDTQYF

j_gene: TRBJ2-7
v_gene: TRBV11-2
CDR3aa: CASSRYFDRGEQYF

j_gene: TRBJ1-2
v_gene: TRBV15
CDR3aa: CAASRGEGTYGYTF

j_gene: TRBJ1-5
v_gene: TRBV12-3/TRBV12-4
CDR3aa: CASSLGGSPNQPQHF

j_gene: TRBJ2-7
v_gene: TRBV5-6
CDR3aa: CASRSLYGGARYYEQYF

j_gene: TRBJ2-5
v_gene: TRBV12-3/TRBV12-4
CDR3aa: CASGPSQETQYF

j_gene: TRBJ1-2
v_gene: TRBV5-1
CDR3aa: CASSLEGVLESNYGYTF

j_gene: TRBJ2-1
v_gene: TRBV29-1
CDR3aa: CSVPTAAGTYYNEQFF

j_gene: TRBJ2-5
v_gene: TRBV4-2
CDR3aa: CASSQDGHPETQYF

j_gene: TRBJ2-3
v_gene: TRBV20-1
CDR3aa: CSASPGGTQYF

j_gene: NA
v_gene: TRBV28
CDR3aa: CASSLIGTAYEQYF

j_gene: TRBJ2-5
v_gene: TRBV24-1
CDR3aa: CATLETQYF

j_gene: TRBJ2-3
v_gene: TRBV5-6
CDR3aa: CASSLVAGGFTDTQYF

j_gene: TRBJ2-3
v_gene: TRBV28
CDR3aa: CASRTDRGRADTQYF

j_gene: TRBJ2-1
v_gene: TRBV29-1
CDR3aa: CSVVLGPNNEQFF

j_gene: TRBJ2-1
v_gene: TRBV4-2
CDR3aa: CASSPRLGQSSSYNEQFF

j_gene: TRBJ2-3
v_gene: TRBV20-1
CDR3aa: CSARGPEGPIFVTQYF

j_gene: TRBJ1-2
v_gene: TRBV5-6
CDR3aa: CASSGQGAVYGYTF

j_gene: TRBJ2-7
v_gene: TRBV7-2
CDR3aa: CASSPQGTGPYEQYF

j_gene: TRBJ2-4
v_gene: TRBV18
CDR3aa: CASSLPMREQYF

j_gene: TRBJ1-5
v_gene: TRBV12-3/TRBV12-4
CDR3aa: CASSYEGSGNQPQHF

j_gene: TRBJ2-7
v_gene: TRBV11-2
CDR3aa: CASSLPTGTVSYEQYF

j_gene: TRBJ2-7
v_gene: TRBV4-2
CDR3aa: CASSQVGADYEQYF

j_gene: TRBJ1-1
v_gene: TRBV6-5
CDR3aa: CASSLDRVEAFF

j_gene: TRBJ2-3
v_gene: TRBV4-1
CDR3aa: CASSQAQWRGGRTDTQYF

j_gene: TRBJ2-6
v_gene: TRBV6-5
CDR3aa: CASSSEDSSGANVLTF